Detailed here is one T cell receptor (beta chain). Some clones are missing from TCRdb's copy, which holds only in-frame ones; the method was immunoSEQ multiplex PCR. Of under 150,000 clones listed, roughly 85% are singletons. The sample is drawn from a study of blood T cell repertoires in COVID-19. Study overall: The United States, Italy and Spain supplied acute and convalescent COVID-19 samples. T cells, B-cell-depleted T cells, or PBMCs provided the cDNA or gDNA that served as material.

Sequencing input: peripheral blood. The TCR originated in a human donor in a cohort sampled during active COVID-19.

In DNA form, the CDR3 reads TGTGCCAGCAGCCAAGATCGGAAGGGGATGAACACAGATACGCAGTATTTT. Translated, it gives CASSQDRKGMNTDTQYF. The V and J genes are TRBV3-1 (or the pseudogene TRBV3-2) and TRBJ2-3, with a weak D call TRBD1 (5 bases). Germline V gives CDR1 LGHDT, CDR2 YNNKEL (reference sequence). The CDR3 extends over 17 amino acids. The ends were cut back, 0 bases at V and 2 bases at J, with 15 bases in the middle.